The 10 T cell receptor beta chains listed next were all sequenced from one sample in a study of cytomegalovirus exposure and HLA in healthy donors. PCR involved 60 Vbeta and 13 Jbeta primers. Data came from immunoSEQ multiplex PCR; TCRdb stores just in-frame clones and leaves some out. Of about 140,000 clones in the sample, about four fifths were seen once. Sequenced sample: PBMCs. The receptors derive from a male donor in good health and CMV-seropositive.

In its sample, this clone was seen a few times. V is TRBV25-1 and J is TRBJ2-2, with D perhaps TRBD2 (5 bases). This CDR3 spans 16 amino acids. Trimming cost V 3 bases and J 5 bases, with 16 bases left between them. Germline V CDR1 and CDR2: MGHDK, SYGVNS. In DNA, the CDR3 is TGTGCCAGCAGTGACACGACGAGAGGGTCGACCGGGGAGCTGTTTTTT. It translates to CASSDTTRGSTGELFF.

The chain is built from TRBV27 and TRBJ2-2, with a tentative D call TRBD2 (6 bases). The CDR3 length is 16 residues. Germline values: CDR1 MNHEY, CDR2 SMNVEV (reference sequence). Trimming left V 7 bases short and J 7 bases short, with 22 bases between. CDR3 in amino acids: CASKPLLAEKDGELFF. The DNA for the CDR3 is TGTGCCAGCAAGCCCCTTTTAGCGGAGAAGGACGGGGAGCTGTTTTTT.

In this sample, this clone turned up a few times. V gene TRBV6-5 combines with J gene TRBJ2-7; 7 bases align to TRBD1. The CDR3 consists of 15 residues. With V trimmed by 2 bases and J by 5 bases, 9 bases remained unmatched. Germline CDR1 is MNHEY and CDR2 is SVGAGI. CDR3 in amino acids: CASSYPGQAKNEQYF. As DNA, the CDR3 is TGTGCCAGCAGTTACCCCGGACAGGCGAAGAACGAGCAGTACTTC.

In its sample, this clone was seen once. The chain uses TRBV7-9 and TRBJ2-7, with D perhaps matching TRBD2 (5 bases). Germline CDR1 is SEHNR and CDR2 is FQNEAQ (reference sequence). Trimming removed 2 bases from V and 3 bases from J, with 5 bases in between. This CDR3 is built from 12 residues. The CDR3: CASSLTSYEQYF. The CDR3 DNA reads TGTGCCAGCAGCTTAACTAGCTACGAGCAGTACTTC.

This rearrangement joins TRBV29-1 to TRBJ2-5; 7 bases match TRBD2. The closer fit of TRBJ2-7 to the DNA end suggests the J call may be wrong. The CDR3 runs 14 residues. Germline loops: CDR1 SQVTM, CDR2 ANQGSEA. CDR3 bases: TGCAGCGTTGAAGTCGACGGGGGGTCCTACGAGCAGTACTTC. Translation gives CSVEVDGGSYEQYF.

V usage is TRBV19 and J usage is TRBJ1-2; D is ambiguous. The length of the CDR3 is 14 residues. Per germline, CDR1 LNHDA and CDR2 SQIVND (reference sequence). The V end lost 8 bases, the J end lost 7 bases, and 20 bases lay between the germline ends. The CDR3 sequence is CASRGFWVESGYTF. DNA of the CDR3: TGTGCCAGTCGCGGCTTCTGGGTCGAGTCTGGCTACACCTTC.

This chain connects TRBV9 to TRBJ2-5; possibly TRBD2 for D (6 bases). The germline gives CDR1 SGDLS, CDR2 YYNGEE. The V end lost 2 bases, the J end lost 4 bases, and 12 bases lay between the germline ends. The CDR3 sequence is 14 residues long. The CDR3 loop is CASSVQGSGETQYF. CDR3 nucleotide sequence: TGTGCCAGCAGCGTCCAGGGTAGCGGAGAGACCCAGTACTTC.

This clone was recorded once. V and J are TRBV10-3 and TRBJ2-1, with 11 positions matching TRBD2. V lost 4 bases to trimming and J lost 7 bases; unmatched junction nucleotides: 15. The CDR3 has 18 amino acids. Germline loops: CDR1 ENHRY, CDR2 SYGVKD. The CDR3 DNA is TGTGCCATCAGTGTCGCTAGCGGGAGGCCTGACATGTGGAATGAGCAGTTCTTC. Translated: CAISVASGRPDMWNEQFF.

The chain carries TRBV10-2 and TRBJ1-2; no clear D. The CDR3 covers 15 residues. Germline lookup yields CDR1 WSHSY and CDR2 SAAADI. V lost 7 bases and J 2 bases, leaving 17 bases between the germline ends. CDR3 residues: CASNNRLGENYGYTF. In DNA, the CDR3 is TGCGCCAGCAACAACAGACTAGGAGAAAACTATGGCTACACCTTC.

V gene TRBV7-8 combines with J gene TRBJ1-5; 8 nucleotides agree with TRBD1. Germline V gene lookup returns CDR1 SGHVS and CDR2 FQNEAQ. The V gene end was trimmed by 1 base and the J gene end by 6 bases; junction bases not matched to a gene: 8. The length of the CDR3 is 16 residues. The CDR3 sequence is CASSLVSQGASQPQHF. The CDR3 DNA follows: TGTGCCAGCAGCTTAGTGAGTCAGGGGGCCAGTCAGCCCCAGCATTTT.